This T cell receptor beta chain was sequenced for a study of blood T cell repertoires in COVID-19 (TCRdb year 2020). Context from the whole study: Collaborator samples came from the United States, Italy and Spain and covered acute and convalescent phases of COVID-19. The material from the prospective study consisted of cDNA or gDNA derived from T cells, B-cell-depleted T cells, or PBMCs. The dataset comprised deeply sampled blood TCRbeta repertoires from subjects exposed to, actively infected with, or recovered from COVID-19. The repertoires were made available in a free public database intended to serve as a resource for research on the immune response to SARS-CoV-2. Samples were obtained from the ongoing ImmuneRACE study (first 160 participants) and from 1,200 or so subjects provided by 6 global collaborators. Sample metadata almost always included a de-identified subject ID, COVID-19 status, age in years and sex. Where available, HLA class I and class II types were obtained from metadata supplied by the sample provider rather than from assay-based typing.

The collaborating institutions used their own protocols to collect whole blood in K2EDTA tubes. For TCRbeta analysis, collaborator samples were shipped as frozen whole blood, as isolated PBMCs, or as DNA extracted from either sample type. The immunoSEQ Assay, a bias-controlled multiplex PCR, was used to amplify TCRbeta CDR3 regions from genomic DNA. Regarding the original processing steps: Within the assay, amplification of reference gene primers was used to estimate how many nucleated cells each sample contained. Sequence reads were collapsed and filtered to measure the absolute abundance of every unique TCRbeta CDR3 rearrangement. For each sample, productive Simpson clonality was calculated by taking the square root of Simpson's diversity index across productive rearrangements. The table was pulled from immuneACCESS by TCRdb, which kept in-frame rearrangements only. Such tables lose some clones; where checked, under half of the loss comes from unresolved V genes, and the rest has no known cause. The V and J calls and clone size come from that table; D and trimming were worked out from the DNA. For this sample there are 78,000 or so clones; around 90% appear just once. In total, the top ten clones hold approximately 6.4% of the sample.

Taken from cysteine to phenylalanine, the CDR3 has 15 residues. The sequence is cut down to CDR3 DNA, 45 bases in frame from base 1. Per the germline V gene, SNHLY is the CDR1 and FYNNEI is the CDR2. Between the V and J ends, shortened by 4 bases and 2 bases respectively, the junction contains 14 bases. Here is what the overall study found, with its caveats: The amount of clinical and demographic metadata varied by source and participant and was provided uncurated.

As concerns this clone: The antigen this receptor binds is unknown. Per-base qualities were not stored, and no clone one base away is much larger.

The clonotype was recovered from a woman aged 45 to 65 with acute or convalescent COVID-19. The source material was peripheral blood. The chain links TRBV2 with TRBJ1-2; 5 matching bases give a weak D call of TRBD1. CDR3 loop: CASSANRNHNYGYTF. At the DNA level, the sequence is TGTGCCAGCAGTGCAAACAGGAACCACAACTATGGCTACACCTTC. The full variable domain, with segments outside the CDR3 supplied by the reference TRBV2 and TRBJ1-2 proteins, appears as EPEVTQTPSHQVTQMGQEVILRCVPISNHLYFYWYRQILGQKVEFLVSFYNNEISEKSEIFDDQFSVERPDGSNFTLKIRSTKLEDSAMYFCASSANRNHNYGYTFGSGTRLTVV.